The 20 T cell receptor beta chains given below trace back to one sample, sequenced in a study of CD8+ T cells in alopecia areata. cDNA serving as the sequencing template came from extracted, reverse transcribed RNA. Repertoires were generated with immunoSEQ multiplex PCR, while TCRdb's copy carries only in-frame clones and drops some. The profile shows more than 140,000 clones, around 87% of them singletons. Treatment given: oral pan-JAK inhibitor, 5-10 mg twice daily. The sequencing used CD8+ T cells sorted from blood, collected at week 4, from a patient treated with tofacitinib. Receptor source: a human donor with alopecia areata.

Note on this clone: The identical CDR3 is also encoded by other nucleotide sequences in the sample. V is TRBV5-1 and J is TRBJ2-3, with 12 bases matching TRBD1. The CDR3 is 15 amino acids. The V gene end was trimmed by 3 bases and the J gene end by 3 bases; junction bases not matched to a gene: 2. The germline gives CDR1 SGHRS, CDR2 YFSETQ. In DNA, the CDR3 is TGCGCCAGCAGCTGGGGACAGGGGGCAACAGATACGCAGTATTTT. Translating gives CASSWGQGATDTQYF.

This chain links TRBV2 with TRBJ1-1, with a possible D match to TRBD1 (5 bases). Germline lookup yields CDR1 SNHLY and CDR2 FYNNEI. Trimming shortened V by 4 bases and J by 0 bases, and 12 bases separated the two germline ends. CDR3 length equals 15 residues. CDR3 DNA sequence: TGTGCCAGCAGTGCCGCCGGGACGGTGAACACTGAAGCTTTCTTT. It yields the protein CASSAAGTVNTEAFF.

The V call is TRBV30, the J call TRBJ2-7; D is uncertain. The CDR3 runs to 13 residues. The ends were cut back, 0 bases at V and 4 bases at J, with 10 bases in the middle. Germline CDR1 and CDR2: GTSNPN and SVGIG (reference sequence). CDR3 coding DNA: TGTGCCTGGAGTGTCGACTCCTTGTACGAGCAGTACTTC. Its translation is CAWSVDSLYEQYF.

V and J are TRBV29-1 and TRBJ2-2, with 16 bases aligning to TRBD2. Per germline, CDR1 SQVTM and CDR2 ANQGSEA. This CDR3 is 16 amino acids long. Trimming cost V 4 bases and J 6 bases; bases outside gene matches: 5. The CDR3 reads CSVGGLAGGFSGELFF. CDR3 DNA sequence: TGCAGCGTTGGGGGACTAGCGGGAGGGTTCTCCGGGGAGCTGTTTTTT.

The rearrangement uses TRBV7-8 and TRBJ2-7; D may be TRBD1 (6 bases). Germline assignment: CDR1 SGHVS and CDR2 FQNEAQ. The germline V and J ends were trimmed by 4 bases and 1 base, with 17 bases remaining between them. This CDR3 has 16 amino acids. CDR3 nucleotide sequence: TGTGCCAGCAGCTACCCGGACAGATTTTCTTCCTACGAGCAGTACTTC. Translating it yields CASSYPDRFSSYEQYF.

J is TRBJ1-5 and V is TRBV5-4, with D uncertain. CDR1 SGHNT and CDR2 YYREEE come from the germline V gene (reference sequence). Trimming removed 0 bases at V and 9 bases at J, with 16 bases between. The CDR3 covers 15 residues. The CDR3: CASSLGGIGEGPQHF. The CDR3 DNA follows: TGTGCCAGCAGCTTGGGTGGCATTGGGGAGGGGCCCCAGCATTTT.

As to this clone: The same CDR3 can be traced to other DNA sequences in this sample. V usage is TRBV4-1 and J usage is TRBJ2-3, with D uncertain. V was shortened by 1 base and J by 6 bases, with 2 bases between the two germline ends. The V gene's germline CDR1 is MGHRA and CDR2 YSYEKL. This CDR3 contains 11 residues. DNA of the CDR3: TGCGCCAGCAGCCAAGCCGATACGCAGTATTTT. Its translation: CASSQADTQYF.

This clone was counted only a few times. The DNA for the CDR3 is TGCAGCGTTGAAGCCACCGGGACAGGGCTTATGTACGAGCAGTACTTC. This translates into CSVEATGTGLMYEQYF. This chain joins TRBV29-1 and TRBJ2-7, with 9 bases lining up with TRBD1. Per the germline V gene, CDR1 is SQVTM and CDR2 is ANQGSEA. J was trimmed by 4 bases and V by 1 base; bases with no gene match: 11. The CDR3 is 16 residues long.

The chain carries TRBV4-2 and TRBJ1-2; possible D gene TRBD1, 6 bases. From germline, CDR1 is LGHNA and CDR2 YNFKEQ. Trimming left V 0 bases short and J 3 bases short, with 8 bases between. The CDR3 is 14 residues long. The DNA of the CDR3 is TGTGCCAGCAGCCAAGAGGGGGCGGACTATGGCTACACCTTC. This gives the protein CASSQEGADYGYTF.

This clone occurred once. The chain couples TRBV11-2 to TRBJ2-7; D may be TRBD2 (6 bases). The CDR3 extends over 15 amino acids. The germline gives CDR1 SGHAT, CDR2 FQNNGV. Trimming took 0 bases from V and 0 from J, leaving 9 bases between them. This CDR3 is CASSLEAGTSYEQYF. CDR3 coding DNA: TGTGCCAGCAGCTTAGAGGCGGGAACCTCCTACGAGCAGTACTTC.

The CDR3: CASSSTLTTSGEYEQYF. For the CDR3, the DNA is TGTGCCAGCAGCTCCACTCTGACGACTAGCGGGGAGTACGAGCAGTACTTC. The chain recombines TRBV7-9 with TRBJ2-7; 11 bases line up with TRBD2. Germline V gives CDR1 SEHNR, CDR2 FQNEAQ (reference sequence). This CDR3 is built from 17 residues. The trim removed 4 bases at V and 4 bases at J, leaving 12 bases unmatched. The full variable domain, its missing parts supplied by reference TRBV7-9 and TRBJ2-7, is DTGVSQNPRHKITKRGQNVTFRCDPISEHNRLYWYRQTLGQGPEFLTYFQNEAQLEKSRLLSDRFSAERPKGSFSTLEIQRTEQGDSAMYLCASSSTLTTSGEYEQYFGPGTRLTVT.

The chain links TRBV5-6 to TRBJ1-1, with D possibly TRBD1 on 5 matching bases. Trimming took off 1 base at V and 4 bases at J, with 5 bases between the two ends. CDR3 length equals 12 residues. CDR1 SGHDT and CDR2 YYEEEE come from the germline V gene. The CDR3 loop reads CASSLRGTEAFF. The CDR3 coding sequence is TGTGCCAGCAGCTTGAGGGGCACTGAAGCTTTCTTT.

The chain recombines TRBV7-9 with TRBJ2-1, with TRBD1 matching 7 bases. Per the germline V gene, CDR1 is SEHNR and CDR2 is FQNEAQ (reference sequence). The CDR3 has 15 residues. V shed 3 bases and J 4 bases; nucleotides not matched to a gene: 6. CDR3 sequence: CASSFRDSSYNEQFF. CDR3 DNA: TGTGCCAGCAGCTTCCGGGACAGCTCGTACAATGAGCAGTTCTTC.

V is TRBV29-1 and J is TRBJ2-1; D is possibly TRBD2 (6 bases). CDR1 is SQVTM, CDR2 ANQGSEA, per germline. Deletions cut 7 bases from V and 4 bases from J, with 11 bases between. The CDR3 consists of 12 residues. CDR3 bases: TGCAGCGGGACGGGACTTTACAATGAGCAGTTCTTC. This translates into CSGTGLYNEQFF.

The gene calls are TRBV2 and TRBJ1-2, with D unclear. The germline V gene encodes CDR1 SNHLY and CDR2 FYNNEI. There are 13 residues in the CDR3. With 4 bases removed from V and 2 bases from J, the gap between germline ends came to 8 bases. The CDR3 loop reads CASSGSLNYGYTF. Written as DNA, the CDR3 is TGTGCCAGCAGTGGTTCACTGAACTATGGCTACACCTTC.

This chain uses TRBV5-1 with TRBJ2-1; D unresolved. Germline CDR1 reads SGHRS; CDR2 reads YFSETQ. V gave up 2 bases and J gave up 5 bases, with 11 bases separating them. The CDR3 contains 14 residues. The CDR3 DNA follows: TGCGCCAGCAGCTTCGTCTCAGGCCACAATGAGCAGTTCTTC. Translating gives CASSFVSGHNEQFF.

The table lists this clone with a count of one. The chain uses TRBV30 and TRBJ2-7, with 9 bases aligning to TRBD1. The CDR3 spans 15 residues. The V segment lost 0 bases and the J segment 2 bases; nucleotides outside the gene matches: 5. CDR1 is GTSNPN, CDR2 SVGIG, per germline (reference sequence). The CDR3 loop is CAWSVGTGSPYEQYF. The DNA of the CDR3 is TGTGCCTGGAGTGTAGGGACAGGGTCGCCCTACGAGCAGTACTTC.

The J gene is TRBJ2-3, the V gene TRBV4-1; 14 nucleotides agree with TRBD2. The V and J ends lost 4 bases and 4 bases, in that order; junction bases with no gene match: 4. Germline assignment: CDR1 MGHRA and CDR2 YSYEKL. This CDR3 is 16 amino acids long. The CDR3 DNA is TGCGCCAGCAGCCTCGGGACTAGCGGGAGACCAGATACGCAGTATTTT. Translated: CASSLGTSGRPDTQYF.

As to this clone: This same CDR3 is encoded by further DNA sequences in the sample. The chain carries TRBV7-9 and TRBJ2-7; D is uncertain. The ends were cut back, 4 bases at V and 4 bases at J, with 5 bases in the middle. Germline CDR1 reads SEHNR; CDR2 reads FQNEAQ (reference sequence). The CDR3 has 11 amino acids. The CDR3 DNA reads TGTGCCAGCAGCTCGCGTTACGAGCAGTACTTC. It specifies CASSSRYEQYF. The variable domain in full, with the rest retrieved from reference TRBV7-9 and TRBJ2-7, is DTGVSQNPRHKITKRGQNVTFRCDPISEHNRLYWYRQTLGQGPEFLTYFQNEAQLEKSRLLSDRFSAERPKGSFSTLEIQRTEQGDSAMYLCASSSRYEQYFGPGTRLTVT.

The rearrangement uses TRBV11-2 and TRBJ2-4; D might be TRBD1 or TRBD2, each matching 5 bases. Germline CDR1 is SGHAT and CDR2 is FQNNGV. V was pared by 1 base and J by 6 bases, with 10 bases between. This CDR3 contains 14 residues. CDR3 nucleotides: TGTGCCAGCAGCTTAGTTGAGGGGTTAAACATTCAGTACTTC. Translated, it gives CASSLVEGLNIQYF. Together with reference TRBV11-2 and TRBJ2-4, the CDR3 gives the full variable domain: EAGVAQSPRYKIIEKRQSVAFWCNPISGHATLYWYQQILGQGPKLLIQFQNNGVVDDSQLPKDRFSAERLKGVDSTLKIQPAKLEDSAVYLCASSLVEGLNIQYFGAGTRLSVL.